The 8 T cell receptor beta chains reported below all come from one sample, sequenced in a study of blood T cell repertoires in COVID-19. TCRdb keeps only in-frame clones here, not all; method: immunoSEQ multiplex PCR. The sample consists of 150,000 to 200,000 clones, about 85% of them appearing once. Source material: PBMCs or T cells enriched from blood (not recorded which). The receptors were gathered from a middle-aged woman in a cohort exposed to, infected with or recovered from COVID-19 (not recorded which).

The V and J genes are TRBV10-1 and TRBJ2-7; 7 positions match TRBD1. Looked up from germline, CDR1 is WNHNN and CDR2 is SYGVQD (reference sequence). The CDR3 extends over 14 amino acids. V was pared by 2 bases and J by 2 bases, with 3 bases of the junction left unmatched. The CDR3: CASSEMGQPYEQYF. The CDR3 DNA follows: TGCGCCAGCAGTGAGATGGGACAGCCCTACGAGCAGTACTTC.

V and J are TRBV7-9 and TRBJ2-1, with 12 bases aligning to TRBD2. Germline CDR1 and CDR2: SEHNR and FQNEAQ (reference sequence). This CDR3 comprises 18 residues. Losses at the gene ends were 2 bases for V and 8 bases for J; bases not matched to a gene: 13. CDR3 coding DNA: TGTGCCAGCAGCTTACCAAATTCTAGCGGGAGGGCCGAATATGAGCAGTTCTTC. This encodes CASSLPNSSGRAEYEQFF.

This chain joins TRBV2 and TRBJ2-5, with a possible D match to TRBD1 (6 bases). The CDR3 sequence is 15 residues long. Trimming pared 5 bases from V and 0 bases from J, leaving 13 bases between. The V gene's germline CDR1 is SNHLY and CDR2 FYNNEI. CDR3 loop: CASSPFGQYQETQYF. The DNA of the CDR3 is TGTGCCAGCAGTCCCTTCGGACAGTACCAAGAGACCCAGTACTTC.

This chain joins TRBV5-1 and TRBJ2-3, with 14 bases fitting TRBD2. The length of the CDR3 is 18 residues. J was trimmed by 2 bases and V by 4 bases; bases with no gene match: 9. Germline-derived CDR1 and CDR2 are SGHRS and YFSETQ. The CDR3 nucleotides read TGCGCCAGCAGCCCGGGGGGGACTAGCGGGAGTGTCACAGATACGCAGTATTTT. Residues: CASSPGGTSGSVTDTQYF.

This clone was found once. The rearrangement uses TRBV6-5 and TRBJ1-1; 7 bases line up with TRBD1. CDR3 length equals 14 residues. Germline V gives CDR1 MNHEY, CDR2 SVGAGI. V shed 2 bases and J 3 bases; nucleotides not matched to a gene: 3. The CDR3 nucleotides are TGTGCCAGCAGTTACGACGACAGGGACACTGAAGCTTTCTTT. This encodes CASSYDDRDTEAFF.

J is TRBJ1-2 and V is TRBV29-1; no clear D gene. Trimming took off 3 bases at V and 0 bases at J, with 11 bases between the two ends. The CDR3 is made up of 14 amino acids. Per the germline V gene, CDR1 is SQVTM and CDR2 is ANQGSEA. DNA for the CDR3: TGCAGCGTTGACCCCTCGGCGGCTAACTATGGCTACACCTTC. It is translated as CSVDPSAANYGYTF.

In this sample, this clone turned up a few times. The chain carries TRBV18 and TRBJ1-1, with D tentatively TRBD1 (5 bases). The germline V and J ends were trimmed by 6 bases and 1 base, with 12 bases remaining between them. The CDR3 totals 14 residues. CDR1 is KGHSH and CDR2 is LQKENI in the germline V gene. As DNA, the CDR3 is TGTGCCAGCTCCCCTTTCAGGGAGAACACTGAAGCTTTCTTT. This gives the protein CASSPFRENTEAFF.

The gene calls are TRBV5-4 and TRBJ2-3; weak D call: TRBD2 (5 bases). Germline CDR1 SGHNT, CDR2 YYREEE (reference sequence). This CDR3 is built from 15 residues. V lost 4 bases, J lost 3 bases, and 15 bases lay in between. CDR3 DNA: TGTGCCAGCAGCCTCCCGGGGAGTACGACAGATACGCAGTATTTT. It yields the protein CASSLPGSTTDTQYF.